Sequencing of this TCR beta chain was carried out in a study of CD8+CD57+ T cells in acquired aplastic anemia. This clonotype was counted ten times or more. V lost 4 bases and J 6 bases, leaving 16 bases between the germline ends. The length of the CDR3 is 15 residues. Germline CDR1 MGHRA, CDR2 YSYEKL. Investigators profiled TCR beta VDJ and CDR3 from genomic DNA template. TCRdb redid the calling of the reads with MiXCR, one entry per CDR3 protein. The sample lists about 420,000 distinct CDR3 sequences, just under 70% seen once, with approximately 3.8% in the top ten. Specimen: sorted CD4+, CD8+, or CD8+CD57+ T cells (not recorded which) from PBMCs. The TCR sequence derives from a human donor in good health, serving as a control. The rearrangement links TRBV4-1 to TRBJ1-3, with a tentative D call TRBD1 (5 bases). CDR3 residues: CASSPLGVRENTIYF. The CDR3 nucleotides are TGCGCCAGCAGCCCCCTGGGGGTCCGGGAAAACACCATATATTTT.